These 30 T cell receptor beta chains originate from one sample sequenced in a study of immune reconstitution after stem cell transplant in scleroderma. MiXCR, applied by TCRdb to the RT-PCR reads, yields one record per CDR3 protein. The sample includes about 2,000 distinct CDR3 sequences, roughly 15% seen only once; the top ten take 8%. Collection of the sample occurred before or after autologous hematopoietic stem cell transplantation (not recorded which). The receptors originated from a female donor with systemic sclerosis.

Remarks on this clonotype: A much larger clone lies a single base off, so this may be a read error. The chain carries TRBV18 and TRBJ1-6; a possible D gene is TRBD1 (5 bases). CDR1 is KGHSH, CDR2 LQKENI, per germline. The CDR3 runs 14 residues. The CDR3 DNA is TGTGCCAGCTCACCGGCGGGACTTAATTCACCCCTCCGCTTT. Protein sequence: CASSPAGLNSPLRF.

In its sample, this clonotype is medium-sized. The CDR3 nucleotides read TGCAGTGCCCGAGGGGGGGCAGGCCAAGAGACCCAGTACTTC. This codes for CSARGGAGQETQYF. This chain links TRBV20-1 with TRBJ2-5; a weak D match, TRBD2 (7 bases). Trimming cost V 6 bases and J 1 base, with 15 bases left between them. The CDR3 covers 14 residues. Germline V CDR1 and CDR2: DFQATT, SNEGSKA (reference sequence).

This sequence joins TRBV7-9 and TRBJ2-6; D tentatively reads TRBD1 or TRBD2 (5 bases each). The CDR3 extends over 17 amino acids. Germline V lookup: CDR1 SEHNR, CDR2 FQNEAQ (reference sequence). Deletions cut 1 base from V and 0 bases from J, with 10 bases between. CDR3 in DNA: TGTGCCAGCAGCTTAGAAGGGACCGGCTCTGGGGCCAACGTCCTGACTTTC. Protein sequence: CASSLEGTGSGANVLTF. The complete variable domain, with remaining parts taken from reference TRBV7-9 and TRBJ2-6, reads DTGVSQNPRHKITKRGQNVTFRCDPISEHNRLYWYRQTLGQGPEFLTYFQNEAQLEKSRLLSDRFSAERPKGSFSTLEIQRTEQGDSAMYLCASSLEGTGSGANVLTFGAGSRLTVL.

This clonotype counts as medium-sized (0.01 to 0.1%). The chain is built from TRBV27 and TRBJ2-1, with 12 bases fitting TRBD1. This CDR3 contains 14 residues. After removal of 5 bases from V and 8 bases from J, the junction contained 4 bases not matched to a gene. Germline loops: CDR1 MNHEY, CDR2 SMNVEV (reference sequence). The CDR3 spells CASSGTGGLDEQFF. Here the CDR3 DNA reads TGTGCCAGCAGTGGGACAGGGGGCCTGGATGAGCAGTTCTTC.

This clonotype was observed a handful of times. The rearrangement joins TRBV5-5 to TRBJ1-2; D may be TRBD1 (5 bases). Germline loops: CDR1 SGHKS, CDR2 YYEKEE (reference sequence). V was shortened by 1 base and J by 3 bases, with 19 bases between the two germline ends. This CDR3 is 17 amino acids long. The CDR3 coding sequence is TGTGCCAGCAGCTTGTCCCTTCCGGGGCAGGTCGACTATGGCTACACCTTC. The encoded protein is CASSLSLPGQVDYGYTF.

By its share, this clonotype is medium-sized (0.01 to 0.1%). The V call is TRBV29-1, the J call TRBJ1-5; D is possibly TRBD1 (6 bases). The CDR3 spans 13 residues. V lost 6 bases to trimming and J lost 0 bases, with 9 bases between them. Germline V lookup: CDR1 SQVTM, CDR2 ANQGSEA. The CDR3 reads CSVRQASNQPQHF. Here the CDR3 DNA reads TGCAGCGTCCGACAGGCTAGCAATCAGCCCCAGCATTTT.

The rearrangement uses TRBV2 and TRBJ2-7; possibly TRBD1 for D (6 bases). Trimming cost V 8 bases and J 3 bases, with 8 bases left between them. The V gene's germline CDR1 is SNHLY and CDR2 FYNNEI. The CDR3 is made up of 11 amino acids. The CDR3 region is CASQTGYEQYF. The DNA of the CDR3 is TGTGCCAGCCAGACAGGCTACGAGCAGTACTTC.

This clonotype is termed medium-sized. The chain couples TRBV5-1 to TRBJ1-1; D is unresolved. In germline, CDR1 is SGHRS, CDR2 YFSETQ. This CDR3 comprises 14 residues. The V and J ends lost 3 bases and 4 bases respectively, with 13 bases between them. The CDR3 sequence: CASSYHDPVTEAFF. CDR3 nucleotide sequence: TGCGCCAGCAGCTATCACGATCCTGTCACTGAAGCTTTCTTT.

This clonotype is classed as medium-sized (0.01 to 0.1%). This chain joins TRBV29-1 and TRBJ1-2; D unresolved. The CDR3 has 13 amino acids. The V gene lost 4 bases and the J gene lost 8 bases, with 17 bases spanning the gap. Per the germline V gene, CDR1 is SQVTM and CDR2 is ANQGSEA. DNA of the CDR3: TGCAGCGTTGGTTTGGACGGTCTCTCAGGCTACACCTTC. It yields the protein CSVGLDGLSGYTF. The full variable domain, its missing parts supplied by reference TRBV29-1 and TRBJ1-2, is SAVISQKPSRDICQRGTSLTIQCQVDSQVTMMFWYRQQPGQSLTLIATANQGSEATYESGFVIDKFPISRPNLTFSTLTVSNMSPEDSSIYLCSVGLDGLSGYTFGSGTRLTVV.

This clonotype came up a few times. CDR3 sequence reads: CASSRWDQGAYEQYF. CDR3 nucleotides: TGCGCCAGCAGCCGGTGGGACCAGGGCGCCTACGAGCAGTACTTC. The chain carries TRBV5-1 and TRBJ2-7; D possibly matches TRBD1 or TRBD2 (5 bases each). Looked up from germline, CDR1 is SGHRS and CDR2 is YFSETQ. CDR3 length: 15 amino acids. Trimming removed 4 bases from V and 2 bases from J, with 16 bases in between.

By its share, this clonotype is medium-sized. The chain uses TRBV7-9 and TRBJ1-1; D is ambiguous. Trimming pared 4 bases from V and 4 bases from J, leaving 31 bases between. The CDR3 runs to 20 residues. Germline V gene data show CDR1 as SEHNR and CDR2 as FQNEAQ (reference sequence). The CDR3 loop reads CASSSPPIPQSGKSGTEAFF. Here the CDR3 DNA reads TGTGCCAGCAGCTCCCCGCCCATCCCCCAATCGGGGAAAAGCGGCACTGAAGCTTTCTTT.

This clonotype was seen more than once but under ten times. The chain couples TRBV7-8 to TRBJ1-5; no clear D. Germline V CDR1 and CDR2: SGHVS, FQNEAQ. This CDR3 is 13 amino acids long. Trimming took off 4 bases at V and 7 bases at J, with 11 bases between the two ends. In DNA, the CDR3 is TGTGCCAGCAGCTCACGTACATTCCAGCCCCAGCATTTT. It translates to CASSSRTFQPQHF.

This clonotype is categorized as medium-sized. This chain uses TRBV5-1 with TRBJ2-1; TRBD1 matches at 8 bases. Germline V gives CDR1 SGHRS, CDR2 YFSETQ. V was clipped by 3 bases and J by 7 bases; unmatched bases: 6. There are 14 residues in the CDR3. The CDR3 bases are TGCGCCAGCAGCTGGGGACAGGTGGGAAATGAGCAGTTCTTC. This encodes CASSWGQVGNEQFF. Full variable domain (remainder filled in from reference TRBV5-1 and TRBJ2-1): KAGVTQTPRYLIKTRGQQVTLSCSPISGHRSVSWYQQTPGQGLQFLFEYFSETQRNKGNFPGRFSGRQFSNSRSEMNVSTLELGDSALYLCASSWGQVGNEQFFGPGTRLTVL.

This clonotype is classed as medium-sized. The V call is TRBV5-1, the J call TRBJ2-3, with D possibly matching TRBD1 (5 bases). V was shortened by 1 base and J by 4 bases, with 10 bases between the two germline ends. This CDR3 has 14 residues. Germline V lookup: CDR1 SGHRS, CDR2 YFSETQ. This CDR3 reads CASSLSRVADTQYF. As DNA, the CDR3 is TGCGCCAGCAGCTTGTCCAGGGTCGCAGATACGCAGTATTTT.

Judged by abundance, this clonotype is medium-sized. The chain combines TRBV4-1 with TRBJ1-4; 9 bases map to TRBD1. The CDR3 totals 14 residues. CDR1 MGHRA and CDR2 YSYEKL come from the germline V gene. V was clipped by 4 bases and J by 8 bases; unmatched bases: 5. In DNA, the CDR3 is TGCGCCAGCAGCCCCTACGGACAGGGGGAAAAACTGTTTTTT. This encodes CASSPYGQGEKLFF.

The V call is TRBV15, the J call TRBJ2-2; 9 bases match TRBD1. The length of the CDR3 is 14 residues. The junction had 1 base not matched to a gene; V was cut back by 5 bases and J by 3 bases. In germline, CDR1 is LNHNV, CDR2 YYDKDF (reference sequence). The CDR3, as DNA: TGTGCCACCAGCCGACAGGGGGACACCGGGGAGCTGTTTTTT. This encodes CATSRQGDTGELFF.

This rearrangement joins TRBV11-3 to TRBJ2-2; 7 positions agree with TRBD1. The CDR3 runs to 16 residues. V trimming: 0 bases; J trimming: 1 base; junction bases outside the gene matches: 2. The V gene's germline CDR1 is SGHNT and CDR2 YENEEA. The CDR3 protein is CASSLDRDRNTGELFF. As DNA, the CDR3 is TGTGCCAGCAGCTTAGATAGGGACAGGAACACCGGGGAGCTGTTTTTT.

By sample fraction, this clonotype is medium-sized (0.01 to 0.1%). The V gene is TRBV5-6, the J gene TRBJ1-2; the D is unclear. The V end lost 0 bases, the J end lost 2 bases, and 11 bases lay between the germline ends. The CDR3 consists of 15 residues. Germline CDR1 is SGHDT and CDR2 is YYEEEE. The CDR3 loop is CASSLESVPNYGYTF. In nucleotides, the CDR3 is TGTGCCAGCAGCTTGGAATCAGTCCCAAACTATGGCTACACCTTC.

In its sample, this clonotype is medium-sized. CDR3 in amino acids: CASSRTENTEAFF. The CDR3 bases are TGTGCCAGCAGCCGGACGGAGAACACTGAAGCTTTCTTT. The chain joins TRBV3-1 to TRBJ1-1; D call uncertain. V shed 4 bases and J shed 1 base, with 7 bases lying between them. The CDR3 has 13 amino acids. Germline V gene sequence: CDR1 LGHDT, CDR2 YNNKEL (reference sequence).

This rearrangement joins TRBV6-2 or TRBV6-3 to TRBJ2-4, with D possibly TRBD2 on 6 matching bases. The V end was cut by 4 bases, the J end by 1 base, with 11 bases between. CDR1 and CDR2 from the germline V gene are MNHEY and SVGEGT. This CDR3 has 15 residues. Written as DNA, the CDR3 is TGTGCCAGCAGTTCTCGGGGACTGGCCAAAAACATTCAGTACTTC. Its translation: CASSSRGLAKNIQYF.

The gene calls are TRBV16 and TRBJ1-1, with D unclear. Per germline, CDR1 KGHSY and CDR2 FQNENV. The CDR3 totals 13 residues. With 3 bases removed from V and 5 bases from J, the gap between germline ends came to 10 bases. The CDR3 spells CASSQGGGTEAFF. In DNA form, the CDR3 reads TGTGCCAGCAGCCAGGGTGGAGGGACTGAAGCTTTCTTT.

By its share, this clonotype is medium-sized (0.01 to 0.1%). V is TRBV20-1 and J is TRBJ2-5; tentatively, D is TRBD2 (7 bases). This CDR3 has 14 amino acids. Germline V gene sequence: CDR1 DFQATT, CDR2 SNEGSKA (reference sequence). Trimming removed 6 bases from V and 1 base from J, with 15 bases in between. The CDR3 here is CSARGGNPQETQYF. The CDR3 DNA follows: TGCAGTGCAAGGGGGGGGAACCCCCAAGAGACCCAGTACTTC.

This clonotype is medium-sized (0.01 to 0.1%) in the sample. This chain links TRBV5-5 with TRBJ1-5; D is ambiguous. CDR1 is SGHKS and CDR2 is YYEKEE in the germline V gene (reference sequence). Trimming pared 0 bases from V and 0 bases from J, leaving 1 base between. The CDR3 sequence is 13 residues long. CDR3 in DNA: TGTGCCAGCAGCTTGGGTAGCAATCAGCCCCAGCATTTT. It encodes CASSLGSNQPQHF.

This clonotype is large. CDR3 region: CASSLSSGAAKNIQYF. CDR3 DNA: TGTGCCAGCAGTCTTTCCTCGGGCGCAGCCAAAAACATTCAGTACTTC. The gene calls are TRBV7-2 and TRBJ2-4, with D unresolved. Looked up from germline, CDR1 is SGHTA and CDR2 is FQGNSA. This CDR3 comprises 16 residues. V shed 6 bases and J shed 0 bases, with 15 bases lying between them. Full variable domain (missing parts from reference TRBV7-2 and TRBJ2-4): GAGVSQSPSNKVTEKGKDVELRCDPISGHTALYWYRQSLGQGLEFLIYFQGNSAPDKSGLPSDRFSAERTGGSVSTLTIQRTQQEDSAVYLCASSLSSGAAKNIQYFGAGTRLSVL.

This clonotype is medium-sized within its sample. CDR3 region: CASSDSAGVNEQFF. The CDR3 DNA reads TGTGCCAGCAGTGACTCGGCAGGGGTAAATGAGCAGTTCTTC. The chain uses TRBV6-4 and TRBJ2-1, with a possible D match to TRBD1 (6 bases). The V and J ends lost 0 bases and 7 bases respectively, with 10 bases between them. The germline CDR1 and CDR2 sequences are MRHNA and SNTAGT. The CDR3 totals 14 residues.

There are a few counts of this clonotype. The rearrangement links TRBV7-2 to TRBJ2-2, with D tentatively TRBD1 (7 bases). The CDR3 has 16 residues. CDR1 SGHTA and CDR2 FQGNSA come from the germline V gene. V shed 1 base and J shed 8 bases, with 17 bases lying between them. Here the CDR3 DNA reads TGTGCCAGCAGCTTAGGTTCCAGGGGGGAAGCGGGGGAGCTGTTTTTT. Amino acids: CASSLGSRGEAGELFF. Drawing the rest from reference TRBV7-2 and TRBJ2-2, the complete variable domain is GAGVSQSPSNKVTEKGKDVELRCDPISGHTALYWYRQSLGQGLEFLIYFQGNSAPDKSGLPSDRFSAERTGGSVSTLTIQRTQQEDSAVYLCASSLGSRGEAGELFFGEGSRLTVL.

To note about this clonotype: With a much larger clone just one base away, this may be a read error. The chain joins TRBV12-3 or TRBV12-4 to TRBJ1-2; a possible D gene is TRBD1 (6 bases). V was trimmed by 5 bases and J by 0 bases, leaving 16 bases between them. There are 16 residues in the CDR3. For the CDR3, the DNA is TGTGCCAGCAGTCTCGGGGGCCGCCTTGCTAACTATGGCTACACCTTC. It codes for CASSLGGRLANYGYTF.

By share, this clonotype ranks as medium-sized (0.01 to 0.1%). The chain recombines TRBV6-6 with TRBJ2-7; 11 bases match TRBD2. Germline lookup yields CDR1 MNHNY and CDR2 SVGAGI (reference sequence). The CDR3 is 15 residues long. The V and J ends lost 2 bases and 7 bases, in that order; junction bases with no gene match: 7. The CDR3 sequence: CASSYPLAGVEEQYF. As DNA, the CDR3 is TGTGCCAGCAGTTACCCACTAGCGGGGGTGGAAGAGCAGTACTTC.

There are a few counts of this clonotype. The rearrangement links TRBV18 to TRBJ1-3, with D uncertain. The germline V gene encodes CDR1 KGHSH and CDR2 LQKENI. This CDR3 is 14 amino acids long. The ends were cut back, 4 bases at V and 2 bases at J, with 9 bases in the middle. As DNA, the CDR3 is TGTGCCAGCTCACAGGGAGTGGCTGGAAACACCATATATTTT. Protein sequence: CASSQGVAGNTIYF.

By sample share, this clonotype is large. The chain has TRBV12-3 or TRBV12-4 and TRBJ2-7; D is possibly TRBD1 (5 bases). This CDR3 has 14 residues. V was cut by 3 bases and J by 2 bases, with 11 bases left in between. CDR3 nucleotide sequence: TGTGCCAGCAGTTTTCGGCAGGGCGCCTACGAGCAGTACTTC. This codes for CASSFRQGAYEQYF.